A selection of T cell receptor beta chains follows, all from one sample in a study of breast tumors, draining lymph nodes, adjacent tissues. TCRdb itself ran the multiplex PCR reads through MiXCR, one entry per CDR3 protein. This table has about 270,000 distinct CDR3 sequences, roughly 30% appearing once. Sequencing was done on a sample of axillary lymph node tissue. The receptors come from a female donor with breast cancer. Some clones in this sample may be carry-over from other donors' samples. CDR3s leave out the opening cysteine and the closing phenylalanine or tryptophan. Fields, in order: clone size, V gene, CDR3 protein. Some rows mark clone size as missing; the rest say once, few, many or name a class of expanded clone.

clone_size: many; v_call: TRBV5-1; cdr3_aa: ASSLVTGVDEQF
clone_size: few; v_call: TRBV6-1; cdr3_aa: ASSEAGREQY
clone_size: -; v_call: TRBV4-3; cdr3_aa: ASSVLGLGGQF
clone_size: many; v_call: TRBV5-6; cdr3_aa: ASSPIGQDGYGYT
clone_size: many; v_call: TRBV6-6; cdr3_aa: ASSYGGQETQY
clone_size: -; v_call: TRBV4-3; cdr3_aa: ASSQDYSRGPSHNEQF
clone_size: many; v_call: TRBV5-4; cdr3_aa: ASSLVSNRDTYEQY
clone_size: many; v_call: TRBV24-1; cdr3_aa: ATSDFGRNEQY
clone_size: many; v_call: TRBV12-3/TRBV12-4; cdr3_aa: ASSATPTGGYEQY
clone_size: -; v_call: TRBV24-1; cdr3_aa: AATGGCTDTQY
clone_size: many; v_call: TRBV7-8; cdr3_aa: ASSSRRAGGGEQY
clone_size: many; v_call: TRBV6-1; cdr3_aa: ASSSTGGVYEKLF
clone_size: many; v_call: TRBV14; cdr3_aa: ASSQVRAYEQY
clone_size: many; v_call: TRBV20-1; cdr3_aa: SGLAGVEDTQY
clone_size: many; v_call: TRBV29-1; cdr3_aa: SVGVRETQY
clone_size: many; v_call: TRBV6-6; cdr3_aa: ASAMRLAGANEQF
clone_size: -; v_call: TRBV2; cdr3_aa: ASSQTGSFADTQY
clone_size: -; v_call: TRBV27; cdr3_aa: AGRNGQRYEQY
clone_size: -; v_call: TRBV2; cdr3_aa: ASSGYEQETNVLT
clone_size: -; v_call: TRBV24-1; cdr3_aa: ATSAPGLAGAGEQF
clone_size: many; v_call: TRBV7-9; cdr3_aa: ASSQGAGAFTGELF
clone_size: many; v_call: TRBV5-4; cdr3_aa: ASSPSVRLKETQY
clone_size: -; v_call: TRBV20-1; cdr3_aa: SANPGPSSSNEQF
clone_size: -; v_call: TRBV20-1; cdr3_aa: SAREKGQNIQY
clone_size: many; v_call: TRBV25-1; cdr3_aa: ASRAPTSAAQY
clone_size: -; v_call: TRBV25-1; cdr3_aa: ASSPDSSDSPLH
clone_size: -; v_call: TRBV5-6; cdr3_aa: ASRWRGTAAGELF
clone_size: -; v_call: TRBV7-2; cdr3_aa: ASRGLAGYADTQY
clone_size: few; v_call: TRBV3-1; cdr3_aa: ASSQEVVGGRGDTQY
clone_size: many; v_call: TRBV7-3; cdr3_aa: ASSRGIGDTQY
clone_size: many; v_call: TRBV20-1; cdr3_aa: SARVRDRGTSGANVLT
clone_size: many; v_call: TRBV5-1; cdr3_aa: ASGILSYNEQF
clone_size: few; v_call: TRBV6-1; cdr3_aa: ASSESWDSRGYT
clone_size: many; v_call: TRBV6-5; cdr3_aa: ASRQGARELF